This is a list of T cell receptor beta chains from one sample in a study of cytomegalovirus exposure and HLA in healthy donors. The repertoire was sequenced with immunoSEQ multiplex PCR; TCRdb's copy has only in-frame clones and lacks some. The sample gives 98,000 or so clones, over 75% of which show up once; 5.8% is in the top ten. What was sequenced was PBMCs. These receptors originate from a man in his sixties in good health and CMV-seropositive. Both conserved end residues are part of each CDR3. Fields, in order: J gene, V gene, clone size, D gene, CDR3 length, CDR3 DNA, CDR3 protein. The D gene is left open where the match is weak. Clone size is given for some rows only: seen once, a few or many times, or a class if the clone is expanded.

TRBJ1-4 TRBV4-1 . TRBD1 15 TGCGCCAGCAGCCTGCAGGGGGGACCTAATGAAAAACTGTTTTTT CASSLQGGPNEKLFF
TRBJ1-2 TRBV6-1 . . 15 TGTGCCAGCAGTGAAGGGCGGGCTCCTAACTATGGCTACACCTTC CASSEGRAPNYGYTF
TRBJ1-5 TRBV19 . TRBD1 12 TGTGCCAGCAGGGGGAAGAATCAGCCCCAGCATTTT CASRGKNQPQHF
TRBJ2-2 TRBV7-2 . TRBD2 15 TGTGCCAGCAGCTCGACTAGCGGGGCCACCGGGGAGCTGTTTTTT CASSSTSGATGELFF
TRBJ1-2 TRBV7-6 . TRBD1 13 TGTGCCAGCAGCTTAGGACAGGGAGGCGGCTACACCTTC CASSLGQGGGYTF
TRBJ1-6 TRBV19 . . 15 TGTGCCAGTACCTTACAGGGCTCCTATAATTCACCCCTCCACTTT CASTLQGSYNSPLHF
TRBJ2-3 TRBV7-3 . TRBD2 15 TGTGCCAGCAGCCTCCTAGGGACTAGCAGAGATACGCAGTATTTT CASSLLGTSRDTQYF
TRBJ1-2 TRBV9 . . 13 TGTGCCAGCAATAGCACGTTTGACTATGGCTACACCTTC CASNSTFDYGYTF
TRBJ1-4 TRBV5-6 many . 14 TGTGCCAGCAGCTGGGGGCTTCAACGAGAAAAACTGTTTTTT CASSWGLQREKLFF
TRBJ1-2 TRBV11-2 . TRBD1 15 TGTGCCAGCAGCTACTCGACAGGGTCCAACTATGGCTACACCTTC CASSYSTGSNYGYTF
TRBJ1-2 TRBV11-2 . . 18 TGTGCCAGCAGCCCCTCGAGACCCACAGGGCCTCTAAACTATGGCTACACCTTC CASSPSRPTGPLNYGYTF
TRBJ2-4 TRBV10-2 . TRBD2 15 TGCGCCAGCAGTCCCAGCGGGGGATGGGGAAACATTCAGTACTTC CASSPSGGWGNIQYF
TRBJ2-3 TRBV7-7 . TRBD2 17 TGTGCCAGCAGCTTAGGGACTAGCGGGGGGACCCAGGATACGCAGTATTTT CASSLGTSGGTQDTQYF
TRBJ1-1 TRBV7-9 . TRBD1 14 TGTGCCAGCAGCTTTCTGACAGGGTCCACTGAAGCTTTCTTT CASSFLTGSTEAFF
TRBJ2-3 TRBV7-7 . . 17 TGTGCCAGCAGCGTTAGCGCCGGGGGTTGGGACACAGATACGCAGTATTTT CASSVSAGGWDTDTQYF
TRBJ1-2 TRBV15 . . 13 TGTGCCACCAGCAGAGATCGACTGGCGGGCTACACCTTC CATSRDRLAGYTF
TRBJ1-1 TRBV28 . . 12 TGTGCCAGCAGTAAGGACAGAACTGAAGCTTTCTTT CASSKDRTEAFF
TRBJ1-1 TRBV11-3 . . 14 TGTGCCAGCAGCCCCCGGGGGGGTAACACTGAAGCTTTCTTT CASSPRGGNTEAFF
TRBJ1-4 TRBV19 . TRBD1 19 TGTGCCAGTAGTATACCACGAAGGACAGGATGGACAACTAATGAAAAACTGTTTTTT CASSIPRRTGWTTNEKLFF
TRBJ1-4 TRBV5-1 . TRBD1 14 TGCGCCAGCAGCTTCCGGGACAGGGGGGAAAAACTGTTTTTT CASSFRDRGEKLFF
TRBJ2-1 TRBV7-3 . TRBD1 15 TGTGCCAGCAGCTCCTCGGGACAGGGAAAAAATGAGCAGTTCTTC CASSSSGQGKNEQFF
TRBJ1-2 TRBV27 . . 12 TGTGCCAGCAGCCTACAGGGTTATGGCTACACCTTC CASSLQGYGYTF
TRBJ1-1 TRBV18 medium-sized TRBD1 14 TGTGCCAGCTCACAATTGACTCCGGGACAGGGCGTTATCTTT CASSQLTPGQGVIF
TRBJ1-2 TRBV5-5 . . 13 TGTGCCAGCAGCATGCAGGCAAACTATGGCTACACCTTC CASSMQANYGYTF
TRBJ1-2 TRBV19 . . 17 TGTGCCAGTAGTATGAGTGGTGTCGGACTCAATTCGGATGGCTACACCTTC CASSMSGVGLNSDGYTF
TRBJ2-5 TRBV4-2 few TRBD2 15 TGTGCCAGCAGCGCGAGGACTAGCGGGGAAGAGACCCAGTACTTC CASSARTSGEETQYF
TRBJ2-5 TRBV18 . . 14 TGTGCCAGCTCACCAGACTTAGAACCGGAGACCCAGTACTTC CASSPDLEPETQYF
TRBJ2-1 TRBV7-3 few TRBD2 16 TGTGCCAGCAGCTTACGCCTGATGAGCGGGGGGTATGAGCAGTTCTTC CASSLRLMSGGYEQFF
TRBJ2-1 TRBV5-6 . . 13 TGTGCCAGCAGCAGGCAGGGTAAAGGTGAGCAGTTCTTC CASSRQGKGEQFF
TRBJ2-1 TRBV19 . . 16 TGTGCCAGTAGTTGGGGGGGCCGAAGCTCCTACAATGAGCAGTTCTTC CASSWGGRSSYNEQFF
TRBJ2-7 TRBV10-1 . . 13 TGCGCCAGCAGTGACCAGGCTTCCTACGAGCAGTACTTC CASSDQASYEQYF
TRBJ2-5 TRBV6-1 . . 16 TGTGCCAGCAGTGAACTTGCGGGGGCCTTACAAGAGACCCAGTACTTC CASSELAGALQETQYF
TRBJ1-3 TRBV6-6 few . 16 TGTGCCAGCTCCCCCCTGGCGGGGGACTCTGGAAACACCATATATTTT CASSPLAGDSGNTIYF
TRBJ2-1 TRBV6-6 . TRBD1 15 TGTGCCAGCAGTTACCAGGGGGCCCCCGACAATGAGCAGTTCTTC CASSYQGAPDNEQFF
TRBJ2-7 TRBV19 . TRBD2 15 TGTGCCAGTAGTCTAGCGGGGGGACCCTCCTACGAGCAGTACTTC CASSLAGGPSYEQYF
TRBJ2-3 TRBV6-5 . . 16 TGTGCCAGCAGTTACTCGGATAGCCTGGGCACAGATACGCAGTATTTT CASSYSDSLGTDTQYF
TRBJ2-7 TRBV6-6 . TRBD1 14 TGTGCCAGCAGGGCGGGACAGGGGAGTACCGAGCAGTACTTC CASRAGQGSTEQYF
TRBJ1-2 TRBV5-6 . . 14 TGTGCCAGCAGCCTCCCGGGAAACTTCCTTGGCTACACCTTC CASSLPGNFLGYTF
TRBJ2-5 TRBV5-4 once . 15 TGTGCCAGCAGCCCCAGAGGGGGGGGCCGAGAGACCCAGTACTTC CASSPRGGGRETQYF
TRBJ2-3 TRBV7-4 . TRBD2 16 TGTGCCAGCAGCTTTAGCGGGGGGGCTAGCACAGATACGCAGTATTTT CASSFSGGASTDTQYF
TRBJ1-1 TRBV27 . TRBD1 16 TGTGCCAGCAGACTTTTGGGACAGGGGGCGCCCCCTGAAGCTTTCTTT CASRLLGQGAPPEAFF
TRBJ1-2 TRBV6-4 . TRBD1 15 TGTGCCAGCAGTGAAGCTGGGGACAGTACCTATGGCTACACCTTC CASSEAGDSTYGYTF
TRBJ1-4 TRBV9 . . 15 TGTGCCAGCAACACAGGGTTGGGGACTAATGAAAAACTGTTTTTT CASNTGLGTNEKLFF
TRBJ2-7 TRBV6-1 . . 14 TGTGCCAGCAGTCTCATCGTGAGCTCCTACGAGCAGTACTTC CASSLIVSSYEQYF
TRBJ2-7 TRBV7-2 . . 15 TGTGCCAGCAGCTTAGAGGGGTTTCCAACCTACGAGCAGTACTTC CASSLEGFPTYEQYF
TRBJ1-1 TRBV30 . . 12 TGTGCCTGGAGTGTTGGGGGGGTGGAAGCTTTCTTT CAWSVGGVEAFF
TRBJ1-2 TRBV9 . . 15 TGTGCCAGCAGCGTAACCGAGTTAGCTAACTATGGCTACACCTTC CASSVTELANYGYTF
TRBJ2-3 TRBV6-5 . . 11 TGTGCCAGCAGCGAGAGGGATACGCAGTATTTT CASSERDTQYF
TRBJ1-2 TRBV4-3 . . 15 TGCGCCAGCAGCCAAGCGACAGCAAGAGAATATGGCTACACCTTC CASSQATAREYGYTF
TRBJ1-4 TRBV7-2 . . 16 TGTGCCAGCAGCCCCACGGGTGGTTCAACTAATGAAAAACTGTTTTTT CASSPTGGSTNEKLFF
TRBJ1-2 TRBV9 . . 13 TGTGCCAGCAGCGTAGTAGGGGCCTATGGCTACACCTTC CASSVVGAYGYTF
TRBJ2-7 TRBV28 . TRBD1 16 TGTGCCAGCAGCCAACAGGGGGCGACCGAAACCTACGAGCAGTACTTC CASSQQGATETYEQYF
TRBJ1-2 TRBV4-2 . TRBD1 15 TGTGCCAGCAGCCAAGCAGGGGGCAGGATCTATGGCTACACCTTC CASSQAGGRIYGYTF
TRBJ1-2 TRBV5-6 few . 16 TGTGCCAGCAGCTTGGTCTCAGGGATGGGGAACTATGGCTACACCTTC CASSLVSGMGNYGYTF
TRBJ2-1 TRBV28 . TRBD2 13 TGTGCCTCCTCGGGACTAAGTTACAATGAGCAGTTCTTC CASSGLSYNEQFF
TRBJ1-2 TRBV6-1 . . 15 TGTGCCCTCCGGAATCCATACAGGGAGGGATATGGCTACACCTTC CALRNPYREGYGYTF
TRBJ2-1 TRBV2 once . 15 TGTGCCAGCAGATATCAGGGGCTCTCCTACAATGAGCAGTTCTTC CASRYQGLSYNEQFF
TRBJ2-1 TRBV7-2 . TRBD2 15 TGTGCCAGCAGGCGAGCGGGGGGATCCTACAATGAGCAGTTCTTC CASRRAGGSYNEQFF
TRBJ2-7 TRBV7-9 . TRBD1 15 TGTGCCAGCAGCCGCCTGGGGGACAGGTCCTACGAGCAGTACTTC CASSRLGDRSYEQYF
TRBJ1-1 TRBV27 . . 14 TGTGCCAGCAGTTTATTGGCCTCGAACACTGAAGCTTTCTTT CASSLLASNTEAFF